One sample yielded the 23 T cell receptor beta chains listed below, sequenced in a study of PD-1 blockade in classical Hodgkin lymphoma. In every patient, relapse followed autologous stem cell transplantation, while exposure to brentuximab vedotin differed. Sequencing was performed with immunoSEQ multiplex PCR; in TCRdb, only in-frame clones are kept and a portion is missing. The profile shows about 24,000 clones, over 65% of them singletons. The specimen was peripheral blood mononuclear cells (PBMCs), collected before the second cycle of nivolumab. The source is a human donor with classical Hodgkin lymphoma.

This chain joins TRBV25-1 and TRBJ1-5, with 8 positions matching TRBD1. The CDR3 contains 13 residues. V lost 10 bases, J lost 2 bases, and 4 bases stayed unmatched. Germline V lookup: CDR1 MGHDK, CDR2 SYGVNS. CDR3 residues: CATQGGGNQPQHF. The CDR3 DNA is TGTGCCACACAGGGGGGGGGCAATCAGCCCCAGCATTTT.

The chain employs TRBV13 and TRBJ1-4; D call uncertain. This CDR3 spans 13 amino acids. The V end was cut by 1 base, the J end by 12 bases, with 12 bases between. Germline values: CDR1 PRHDT, CDR2 FYEKMQ (reference sequence). This CDR3 reads CASSLEYGRELFF. The DNA of the CDR3 is TGTGCCAGCAGCTTAGAATACGGAAGAGAACTGTTTTTT.

The rearrangement links TRBV2 to TRBJ2-3; no reliable D call. Germline CDR1 SNHLY, CDR2 FYNNEI. This CDR3 region has 12 residues. The V gene lost 8 bases and the J gene lost 4 bases, with 10 bases spanning the gap. The CDR3 DNA reads as TGTGCCAGCGAGGCTCCCCCAGATACGCAGTATTTT. Translating it yields CASEAPPDTQYF.

The CDR3 bases are TGTGCCAGCAAAGGGGTCCCCGGGACGGCTCCCTACGAGCAGTACTTC. It codes for CASKGVPGTAPYEQYF. The V gene is TRBV28, the J gene TRBJ2-7; D possibly matches TRBD1 or TRBD2 (5 bases each). Per the germline V gene, CDR1 is MDHEN and CDR2 is SYDVKM. The CDR3 length is 16 residues. Between the trimmed V and J ends, which lost 7 bases and 2 bases, there was a span of 21 bases.

This chain links TRBV29-1 with TRBJ1-1; D may be TRBD1 (6 bases). The CDR3 is made up of 17 amino acids. Germline CDR1 reads SQVTM; CDR2 reads ANQGSEA. V lost 6 bases, J lost 4 bases, and 27 bases lay in between. The CDR3 is CSVDTGTRGGPGTEAFF. For the CDR3, the DNA is TGCAGCGTGGATACAGGGACGCGCGGAGGCCCGGGCACTGAAGCTTTCTTT.

The chain uses TRBV11-3 and TRBJ1-2, with a possible D match to TRBD1 (5 bases). The CDR3 length is 16 residues. Germline V gene sequence: CDR1 SGHNT, CDR2 YENEEA. V lost 5 bases and J 7 bases, leaving 23 bases between the germline ends. The CDR3 DNA follows: TGTGCCAGCAGCCAGACCAAGGGACCTATAAGGAGTGGCTACACCTTC. Residues: CASSQTKGPIRSGYTF.

This sequence joins TRBV7-2 and TRBJ1-1; no clear D gene. Germline CDR1 reads SGHTA; CDR2 reads FQGNSA. V lost 3 bases and J 4 bases, leaving 12 bases between the germline ends. CDR3 length: 14 residues. CDR3 nucleotides: TGTGCCAGCAGCTTCCAGGTTCTGGGCACTGAAGCTTTCTTT. Translated, it gives CASSFQVLGTEAFF.

The J gene is TRBJ2-1, the V gene TRBV28; 7 nucleotides align to TRBD2. This CDR3 is 15 amino acids long. Germline V gene lookup returns CDR1 MDHEN and CDR2 SYDVKM. Losses at the gene ends were 6 bases for V and 3 bases for J; bases not matched to a gene: 8. CDR3 protein: CASSRAGLVYNEQFF. In DNA, the CDR3 is TGTGCCAGCAGCCGAGCGGGGTTAGTCTACAATGAGCAGTTCTTC.

V and J are TRBV6-6 and TRBJ2-7; D remains unclear. The CDR3 has 13 residues. V was trimmed by 0 bases and J by 6 bases, leaving 9 bases between them. From germline, CDR1 is MNHNY and CDR2 SVGAGI (reference sequence). In DNA form, the CDR3 reads TGTGCCAGCAGTTACTCGAAACACGTCGAGCAGTACTTC. Amino acid sequence: CASSYSKHVEQYF.

The genes are TRBV7-2 and TRBJ2-1, with D unclear. The germline V gene has CDR1 SGHTA and CDR2 FQGNSA. The V gene lost 5 bases and the J gene lost 4 bases, with 9 bases spanning the gap. This CDR3 is 13 amino acids long. The CDR3 DNA reads TGTGCCAGCAGCCGACTCGAGTACAATGAGCAGTTCTTC. Translated, it gives CASSRLEYNEQFF.

This clone came up a few times. The V call is TRBV9, the J call TRBJ2-7; D is perhaps TRBD2 (6 bases). The CDR3 sequence is 14 residues long. Germline CDR1 is SGDLS and CDR2 is YYNGEE. V lost 0 bases and J lost 6, with 13 bases in between. The CDR3: CASSVGGDYSEQYF. CDR3 sequence (DNA): TGTGCCAGCAGCGTAGGGGGGGATTACTCCGAGCAGTACTTC.

This clone occurred a few times. The chain uses TRBV28 and TRBJ2-6, with TRBD1 matching over 7 bases. This CDR3 comprises 18 residues. J lost 0 bases, V lost 5 bases, and 10 bases had no gene match. The germline V gene encodes CDR1 MDHEN and CDR2 SYDVKM. CDR3 DNA sequence: TGTGCCAGCAGTCCCCGGGACAGAGGACACTCTGGGGCCAACGTCCTGACTTTC. Translating it yields CASSPRDRGHSGANVLTF.

The J gene is TRBJ2-3, the V gene TRBV11-2; D uncertain. The CDR3 spans 13 residues. Trimming stripped 1 base from V and 6 bases from J, with 8 bases between. Germline CDR1 and CDR2: SGHAT and FQNNGV. The CDR3: CASSLAPPDTQYF. The CDR3 region has the DNA TGTGCCAGCAGCTTAGCCCCGCCGGATACGCAGTATTTT.

V gene TRBV6-1 combines with J gene TRBJ2-3, with a tentative D call TRBD2 (5 bases). Trimming cost V 4 bases and J 1 base, with 6 bases left between them. Germline values: CDR1 MNHNS, CDR2 SASEGT. This CDR3 has 13 residues. Written as DNA, the CDR3 is TGTGCCAGCAGTGCGAGGGGCACAGATACGCAGTATTTT. This encodes CASSARGTDTQYF.

This CDR3 reads CASSGDGEKLFF. DNA for the CDR3: TGTGCCAGCAGCGGGGACGGCGAAAAACTGTTTTTT. This chain links TRBV28 with TRBJ1-4, with D possibly being TRBD1 (5 bases). Trimming removed 6 bases from V and 8 bases from J, with 10 bases in between. Germline V gene lookup returns CDR1 MDHEN and CDR2 SYDVKM. The CDR3 contains 12 residues.

V usage is TRBV4-1 and J usage is TRBJ2-5; TRBD2 matches 12 bases. Germline assignment: CDR1 MGHRA and CDR2 YSYEKL. Unmatched junction bases numbered 3, after V lost 2 bases and J lost 2 bases. The CDR3 runs to 16 residues. Here the CDR3 DNA reads TGCGCCAGCAGCCAACAACTAGCGGGAGGTCAAGAGACCCAGTACTTC. Translated: CASSQQLAGGQETQYF.

As regards this clone: Compared with germline, one end of the junction differs, possibly owing to a read error. V gene TRBV7-2 combines with J gene TRBJ2-7, with D possibly being TRBD2 (5 bases). The CDR3 spans 13 residues. The germline V gene has CDR1 SGHTA and CDR2 FQGNSA. The CDR3 loop reads CASSVGILYEQHF. In nucleotides, the CDR3 is TGTGCCAGCAGCGTCGGGATCCTCTACGAGCAGCACTTC.

The chain recombines TRBV18 with TRBJ1-4; TRBD1 matches at 8 bases. Germline assignment: CDR1 KGHSH and CDR2 LQKENI. This CDR3 has 15 amino acids. With 3 bases clipped from V and 3 bases from J, the junction kept 3 bases outside the gene matches. CDR3 residues: CASSPRTGSNEKLFF. In DNA form, the CDR3 reads TGTGCCAGCTCACCTCGGACAGGGTCTAATGAAAAACTGTTTTTT.

The chain joins TRBV29-1 to TRBJ2-1; D is undetermined. Germline loops: CDR1 SQVTM, CDR2 ANQGSEA. This CDR3 region has 12 residues. The germline V and J ends were trimmed by 2 bases and 4 bases, with 6 bases remaining between them. CDR3 sequence: CSVERQYNEQFF. The CDR3 nucleotides are TGCAGCGTTGAAAGGCAATACAATGAGCAGTTCTTC.

The chain has TRBV25-1 and TRBJ2-1; TRBD2 aligns across 9 bases. This CDR3 is built from 16 residues. V lost 4 bases, J lost 8 bases, and 12 bases stayed unmatched. CDR1 is MGHDK and CDR2 is SYGVNS in the germline V gene. CDR3 DNA sequence: TGTGCCAGCAGTGCGATTAGGAGCGGGAGGATCGATGAGCAGTTCTTC. This codes for CASSAIRSGRIDEQFF.

The CDR3 spells CASSRDSFSYEQYF. The CDR3 nucleotides read TGCGCCAGTTCCCGGGACAGCTTCTCCTACGAGCAGTACTTC. The chain is built from TRBV5-1 and TRBJ2-7, with 7 bases aligning to TRBD1. After removal of 8 bases from V and 0 bases from J, the junction contained 8 bases not matched to a gene. There are 14 residues in the CDR3. The germline V gene encodes CDR1 SGHRS and CDR2 YFSETQ.

V and J are TRBV5-1 and TRBJ2-1; D is ambiguous. CDR1 and CDR2 from the germline V gene are SGHRS and YFSETQ. V was trimmed by 1 base and J by 8 bases, leaving 10 bases between them. The CDR3 extends over 13 amino acids. The CDR3 loop reads CASSLNANYEQFF. In nucleotides, the CDR3 is TGCGCCAGCAGCTTGAATGCGAACTATGAGCAGTTCTTC.

This chain connects TRBV27 to TRBJ1-1; D is possibly TRBD1 (6 bases). The germline CDR1 and CDR2 sequences are MNHEY and SMNVEV (reference sequence). The CDR3 has 14 amino acids. V lost 4 bases to trimming and J lost 1 base, with 10 bases between them. The DNA for the CDR3 is TGTGCCAGCAGTTATCGGGACAAGAACACTGAAGCTTTCTTT. Translated, it gives CASSYRDKNTEAFF.